This T cell receptor (beta chain) was identified during a study of siplizumab effects on memory and regulatory T cells. This CDR3 has 13 residues. Germline trimming cut 7 bases from V and 8 bases from J; bases unmatched to any gene: 6. Germline CDR1 reads SGHDN; CDR2 reads FVKESK. Study-level points and caveats: Assignment of a naive or memory phenotype failed for roughly 75-95% of the proliferating CD4+ or CD8+ clones.

For every sample, about 10^5 TCR templates were assayed. The data were produced by immunoSEQ multiplex PCR, yet TCRdb's version contains in-frame clones alone and is incomplete. Of over 50,000 clones detected, 75% to 90% appear once; the ten largest clones hold roughly 3.8%. Concerning this clone itself: The antigen is not known.

Sequencing was done on a sample of memory CD4+ T cells sorted from blood. The rearrangement links TRBV14 to TRBJ1-4; 8 bases fit TRBD1. The TCR originated in a human donor in good health. Here the CDR3 reads CASTMGTGEKLFF. The CDR3 DNA follows: TGTGCCAGCACAATGGGGACAGGCGAAAAACTGTTTTTT. Together with reference TRBV14 and TRBJ1-4, the CDR3 gives the full variable domain: EAGVTQFPSHSVIEKGQTVTLRCDPISGHDNLYWYRRVMGKEIKFLLHFVKESKQDESGMPNNRFLAERTGGTYSTLKVQPAELEDSGVYFCASTMGTGEKLFFGSGTQLSVL.